Below are 20 T cell receptor beta chains sequenced from a single sample in a study of blood T cell repertoires in COVID-19. TCRdb's copy holds only in-frame clones and misses some; the assay was immunoSEQ multiplex PCR. This table holds 200,000 to 300,000 clones, around 85% found once. Sequenced material: peripheral blood. The receptors stem from a woman between 55 and 75 years old with active or convalescent COVID-19.

The chain carries TRBV12-5 and TRBJ2-5; the match to TRBD2 covers 9 bases. The CDR3 sequence is 18 residues long. Germline V gene lookup returns CDR1 LGHNT and CDR2 FRNRAP. V was clipped by 3 bases and J by 5 bases; unmatched bases: 16. The CDR3 DNA reads as TGTGCTAGTGGTTTAAGTCTGAGGGGACTAGCTTTTTCCGAGACCCAGTACTTC. Protein sequence: CASGLSLRGLAFSETQYF.

Here the CDR3 DNA reads TGTGCCAGCAGCCCCCCCACAGGGGCATACGAAGCTTTCTTT. Translation gives CASSPPTGAYEAFF. This chain uses TRBV9 with TRBJ1-1, with 7 bases aligning to TRBD1. The CDR3 runs 14 residues. CDR1 is SGDLS and CDR2 is YYNGEE in the germline V gene. The ends lost 4 bases at V and 8 bases at J; junction bases unmatched: 11.

As to this clone: Other DNA sequences within the sample encode an identical CDR3. The chain has TRBV18 and TRBJ2-5, with unresolved D. Trimming took off 3 bases at V and 1 base at J, with 3 bases between the two ends. This CDR3 contains 12 residues. Germline CDR1 is KGHSH and CDR2 is LQKENI. DNA of the CDR3: TGTGCCAGCTCACCTAGCCAAGAGACCCAGTACTTC. It codes for CASSPSQETQYF.

CDR3 in amino acids: CATSRDPLGATNEKLFF. The CDR3 region has the DNA TGTGCCACCAGCAGAGATCCTTTGGGAGCAACTAATGAAAAACTGTTTTTT. This chain connects TRBV15 to TRBJ1-4; D not certain. Per the germline V gene, CDR1 is LNHNV and CDR2 is YYDKDF (reference sequence). The CDR3 sequence is 17 residues long. Trimming cost V 0 bases and J 0 bases, with 11 bases left between them.

V usage is TRBV6-1 and J usage is TRBJ2-7; 14 nucleotides agree with TRBD2. Per the germline V gene, CDR1 is MNHNS and CDR2 is SASEGT. The junction had 5 bases not matched to a gene; V was cut back by 1 base and J by 9 bases. The CDR3 has 15 residues. The CDR3 DNA sequence: TGTGCCAGCAGTGAAGGACTAGCGGGAGGGGGGTGGCAGTACTTC. This gives the protein CASSEGLAGGGWQYF.

This chain uses TRBV11-3 with TRBJ2-5; D remains ambiguous. From germline, CDR1 is SGHNT and CDR2 YENEEA. CDR3 size: 13 residues. V shed 5 bases and J shed 4 bases, with 11 bases lying between them. The CDR3 DNA is TGTGCCAGCAGCCTAAACTCGGGAGAGACCCAGTACTTC. Its protein product is CASSLNSGETQYF.

This rearrangement joins TRBV19 to TRBJ2-2; weak D call: TRBD2 (6 bases). There are 15 residues in the CDR3. V lost 5 bases and J lost 4, with 14 bases in between. The germline V gene encodes CDR1 LNHDA and CDR2 SQIVND (reference sequence). For the CDR3, the DNA is TGTGCCAGTAGTCCTAATCCGGGAGTCACCGGGGAGCTGTTTTTT. Translating gives CASSPNPGVTGELFF.

The chain couples TRBV4-1 to TRBJ2-1, with 9 bases that match TRBD2. Germline CDR1 and CDR2: MGHRA and YSYEKL. V lost 2 bases, J lost 3 bases, and 5 bases stayed unmatched. This CDR3 has 16 amino acids. For the CDR3, the DNA is TGCGCCAGCAGCCAATTGGGACTAGCAGACTACAATGAGCAGTTCTTC. This codes for CASSQLGLADYNEQFF.

This chain connects TRBV24-1 to TRBJ2-1; 11 bases map to TRBD2. V shed 4 bases, J shed 5 bases, and the junction held 9 bases outside the gene matches. Germline V gene sequence: CDR1 KGHDR, CDR2 SFDVKD. The CDR3 has 17 residues. CDR3 sequence: CATSDRTSGGYHNEQFF. The CDR3 bases are TGTGCCACCAGTGACCGTACTAGCGGGGGATACCACAATGAGCAGTTCTTC.

With regard to this clone: One end of the junction is discordant with germline, which a read error may explain. The chain joins TRBV7-7 to TRBJ2-1; 8 nucleotides agree with TRBD2. This CDR3 has 15 residues. The germline gives CDR1 SSHAT, CDR2 FNYEAQ (reference sequence). CDR3 in DNA: TGTGCTAGCAGCTTAGCACTAGCGGATTACAATGAGCAGTTCTTC. Amino acids: CASSLALADYNEQFF.

The V and J genes are TRBV27 and TRBJ1-2, with D perhaps TRBD1 (5 bases). Trimming left V 9 bases short and J 3 bases short, with 14 bases between. CDR3 length: 13 amino acids. The germline CDR1 and CDR2 sequences are MNHEY and SMNVEV (reference sequence). The CDR3 reads CARRPGMDYGYTF. DNA of the CDR3: TGTGCCAGGCGCCCAGGGATGGACTATGGCTACACCTTC.

The V gene is TRBV6-6, the J gene TRBJ2-5, with TRBD2 as a possible D gene (6 bases). The CDR3 runs 14 residues. V was shortened by 0 bases and J by 5 bases, with 10 bases between the two germline ends. Per the germline V gene, CDR1 is MNHNY and CDR2 is SVGAGI (reference sequence). In DNA form, the CDR3 reads TGTGCCAGCAGTTACTCTTTTGCGGGGGAGACCCAGTACTTC. Its protein product is CASSYSFAGETQYF.

The rearrangement joins TRBV24-1 to TRBJ2-3, with a tentative D call TRBD1 (6 bases). The CDR3 is 17 residues long. V was shortened by 3 bases and J by 4 bases, with 19 bases between the two germline ends. Germline loops: CDR1 KGHDR, CDR2 SFDVKD. CDR3 amino acids: CATSDPLRTGLADTQYF. In DNA form, the CDR3 reads TGTGCCACCAGTGATCCCCTTCGAACAGGGTTAGCAGATACGCAGTATTTT.

The chain links TRBV5-1 to TRBJ1-1, with no clear D. The CDR3 consists of 13 residues. Trimming removed 4 bases from V and 2 bases from J, with 9 bases in between. Germline lookup yields CDR1 SGHRS and CDR2 YFSETQ. CDR3 coding DNA: TGCGCCAGCAGCATAGAGGATAACACTGAAGCTTTCTTT. This translates into CASSIEDNTEAFF.

The V call is TRBV4-2, the J call TRBJ2-7; 9 positions match TRBD2. The CDR3 has 15 amino acids. V dropped 2 bases and J dropped 11; count of bases not matched to a gene: 13. Per germline, CDR1 LGHNA and CDR2 YNFKEQ. CDR3 nucleotide sequence: TGTGCCAGCAGCCAATTAGTTGCTGCGGGAGGGCCGGAGTACTTC. Its translation is CASSQLVAAGGPEYF.

This clone was counted only a few times. The rearrangement joins TRBV7-9 to TRBJ2-3, with 14 bases matching TRBD2. The junction had 12 bases not matched to a gene; V was cut back by 5 bases and J by 5 bases. Germline-derived CDR1 and CDR2 are SEHNR and FQNEAQ (reference sequence). There are 18 residues in the CDR3. The CDR3 coding sequence is TGTGCCAGCAGCACTCGGACTAGCGGGGGGATGGGTTTAGATACGCAGTATTTT. It translates to CASSTRTSGGMGLDTQYF. The complete variable domain, with remaining parts taken from reference TRBV7-9 and TRBJ2-3, reads DTGVSQNPRHKITKRGQNVTFRCDPISEHNRLYWYRQTLGQGPEFLTYFQNEAQLEKSRLLSDRFSAERPKGSFSTLEIQRTEQGDSAMYLCASSTRTSGGMGLDTQYFGPGTRLTVL.

The rearrangement links TRBV30 to TRBJ1-6; 8 positions match TRBD1. J was trimmed by 10 bases and V by 4 bases; bases with no gene match: 6. Germline loops: CDR1 GTSNPN, CDR2 SVGIG (reference sequence). The CDR3 loop spans 13 amino acids. The chain's CDR3 is CAWKGTGDSPLHF. The CDR3 region has the DNA TGTGCCTGGAAAGGGACAGGCGACTCACCCCTCCACTTT.

The V and J genes are TRBV30 and TRBJ2-7; 13 nucleotides match TRBD2. CDR1 and CDR2 (germline): GTSNPN, SVGIG (reference sequence). This CDR3 has 16 amino acids. V was pared by 1 base and J by 5 bases, with 8 bases of the junction left unmatched. The CDR3 protein is CAWSGTSGRFWNEQYF. The CDR3 nucleotides are TGTGCCTGGAGTGGGACTAGCGGGAGATTTTGGAACGAGCAGTACTTC. Looking up the rest from reference TRBV30 and TRBJ2-7 gives the full variable domain: SQTIHQWPATLVQPVGSPLSLECTVEGTSNPNLYWYRQAAGRGLQLLFYSVGIGQISSEVPQNLSASRPQDRQFILSSKKLLLSDSGFYLCAWSGTSGRFWNEQYFGPGTRLTVT.

The chain joins TRBV2 to TRBJ2-7, with D possibly being TRBD2 (7 bases). The germline gives CDR1 SNHLY, CDR2 FYNNEI. Trimming removed 6 bases at V and 6 bases at J, with 18 bases between. The CDR3 sequence is 14 residues long. The CDR3 is CASRRGPPLLEQYF. In DNA, the CDR3 is TGTGCCAGCAGGCGGGGGCCCCCCCTACTCGAGCAGTACTTC. Together with reference TRBV2 and TRBJ2-7, the CDR3 gives the full variable domain: EPEVTQTPSHQVTQMGQEVILRCVPISNHLYFYWYRQILGQKVEFLVSFYNNEISEKSEIFDDQFSVERPDGSNFTLKIRSTKLEDSAMYFCASRRGPPLLEQYFGPGTRLTVT.

The count of this clone is one. V is TRBV6-5 and J is TRBJ2-3; 8 bases are a match to TRBD1. Trimming took 6 bases from V and 3 from J; bases not matched to a gene: 5. Germline-derived CDR1 and CDR2 are MNHEY and SVGAGI. The CDR3 runs 14 residues. CDR3 protein: CASSRQGLTDTQYF. The CDR3 region has the DNA TGTGCCAGCAGCCGACAGGGGTTGACAGATACGCAGTATTTT.